This TCR beta chain was sequenced for a study of beta chain features in type 1 diabetes. Overall study findings and caveats: Significant though moderate, a shortening of TCRB CDR3s appeared in all four CD4+ subsets of Type 1 diabetes patients.

Expressed TCRB transcripts were sequenced because the entire RNA isolate underwent reverse transcription. Sequencing was performed with immunoSEQ multiplex PCR; in TCRdb, only in-frame clones are kept and a portion is missing. The top ten hold over 0.015% of the sample, which has 200,000 to 300,000 clones, 9.5% to 13% seen once. On this clone itself: Its target is not known.

The CDR3 extends over 15 amino acids. Germline lookup yields CDR1 KGHSH and CDR2 LQKENI. V lost 4 bases, J lost 4 bases, and 16 bases lay in between. V is TRBV18 and J is TRBJ1-2, with D hard to call. Sequencing was carried out using naive CD4+ T cells from blood. This receptor was identified in a man in his thirties or forties with type 1 diabetes. The CDR3 DNA follows: TGTGCCAGCTCACGAAGGTTCGACACTAGCTATGGCTACACCTTC. It specifies CASSRRFDTSYGYTF. The full variable domain, completed using reference TRBV18 and TRBJ1-2, is NAGVMQNPRHLVRRRGQEARLRCSPMKGHSHVYWYRQLPEEGLKFMVYLQKENIIDESGMPKERFSAEFPKEGPSILRIQQVVRGDSAAYFCASSRRFDTSYGYTFGSGTRLTVV.